This entry lists 9 T cell receptor beta chains sequenced from one sample in a study of blood T cell repertoires in COVID-19. Repertoires were generated with immunoSEQ multiplex PCR, while TCRdb's copy carries only in-frame clones and drops some. The data contain 200,000 to 250,000 clones, around 90% of them singletons. Sample: PBMCs or T cells enriched from blood (not recorded which). These receptors originate from a man younger than 35 with acute COVID-19.

V is TRBV6-2 or TRBV6-3 and J is TRBJ1-4; D not certain. The V end lost 2 bases, the J end lost 6 bases, and 19 bases lay between the germline ends. Germline CDR1 and CDR2: MNHEY and SVGEGT. This CDR3 is 17 amino acids long. This CDR3 is CASSYPTFGREDEKLFF. In DNA, the CDR3 is TGTGCCAGCAGTTACCCAACATTCGGGAGGGAAGATGAAAAACTGTTTTTT.

The chain uses TRBV27 and TRBJ2-7; no definite D call. Germline values: CDR1 MNHEY, CDR2 SMNVEV (reference sequence). The CDR3 consists of 14 residues. Between the trimmed V and J ends, which lost 2 bases and 0 bases, there was a span of 8 bases. CDR3 region: CASSLTRSSYEQYF. The CDR3 DNA follows: TGTGCCAGCAGTTTAACACGGAGCTCCTACGAGCAGTACTTC.

V usage is TRBV7-8 and J usage is TRBJ2-1; TRBD2 agrees at 10 bases. The CDR3 has 16 residues. Trimming at V came to 5 bases and at J to 3 bases, leaving 7 bases not matched to a gene. CDR1 and CDR2 (germline): SGHVS, FQNEAQ. CDR3 sequence: CASSRSGRGSYNEQFF. The CDR3, as DNA: TGTGCCAGCAGCCGCAGCGGGAGGGGCAGCTACAATGAGCAGTTCTTC.

V is TRBV21-1 and J is TRBJ1-1; the DNA was not compared with TRBD1, the D call given in the table. TRBV21-1 is a pseudogene locus. There are 15 residues in the CDR3. CDR3 protein: CASSKGGRLNTEAFF. DNA for the CDR3: TGTGCCAGCAGCAAAGGGGGCCGCCTGAACACTGAAGCTTTCTTT.

This sequence joins TRBV28 and TRBJ1-1; 7 bases line up with TRBD1. V lost 3 bases to trimming and J lost 6 bases; unmatched junction nucleotides: 7. The CDR3 spans 14 residues. Germline CDR1 MDHEN, CDR2 SYDVKM. In DNA form, the CDR3 reads TGTGCCAGCAGTTTTCGTAGGGGGCATGCTGAAGCTTTCTTT. This gives the protein CASSFRRGHAEAFF.

This chain joins TRBV7-2 and TRBJ2-7; 11 bases map to TRBD2. Germline V gene data show CDR1 as SGHTA and CDR2 as FQGNSA. V trimming: 0 bases; J trimming: 4 bases; junction bases outside the gene matches: 8. CDR3 length equals 17 residues. The CDR3 is CASSLAHSGRALYEQYF. The CDR3 nucleotides are TGTGCCAGCAGCTTAGCCCATAGCGGGAGGGCCTTGTACGAGCAGTACTTC. The variable domain in full, with the rest retrieved from reference TRBV7-2 and TRBJ2-7, is GAGVSQSPSNKVTEKGKDVELRCDPISGHTALYWYRQSLGQGLEFLIYFQGNSAPDKSGLPSDRFSAERTGGSVSTLTIQRTQQEDSAVYLCASSLAHSGRALYEQYFGPGTRLTVT.

The chain is built from TRBV19 and TRBJ2-7; 7 bases line up with TRBD2. CDR3 length: 15 residues. V lost 0 bases and J lost 3; bases outside the gene matches: 5. From germline, CDR1 is LNHDA and CDR2 SQIVND (reference sequence). CDR3 protein: CASSIEVASGYEQYF. As DNA, the CDR3 is TGTGCCAGTAGTATAGAAGTCGCTAGCGGCTACGAGCAGTACTTC.

The chain combines TRBV4-3 with TRBJ2-7; tentatively, D is TRBD2 (5 bases). The CDR3 runs 14 residues. In germline, CDR1 is LGHNA, CDR2 YSLEER. The V gene lost 3 bases and the J gene lost 1 base, with 10 bases spanning the gap. Written as DNA, the CDR3 is TGCGCCAGCAGCCAGGGAGTTCTTTCCTACGAGCAGTACTTC. Translated, it gives CASSQGVLSYEQYF.

This chain joins TRBV7-9 and TRBJ2-7, with 8 bases aligning to TRBD1. Trimming cost V 5 bases and J 3 bases; bases outside gene matches: 6. CDR1 is SEHNR, CDR2 FQNEAQ, per germline (reference sequence). The CDR3 spans 14 residues. The CDR3 loop reads CASSPPGTGYEQYF. In DNA, the CDR3 is TGTGCCAGCAGCCCCCCCGGGACAGGCTACGAGCAGTACTTC.